This note documents a single T cell receptor (beta chain) sequence. Its antigen is undetermined. The junction and the germline gene differ at one end; a read error may be behind it. This record comes from a study of CD8+CD57+ T cells in acquired aplastic anemia. Study-wide findings and caveats: Statistical testing detected no significant gap in CD8+ Simpson's diversity between patients and controls.

All sequencing subjects had displayed CD8+CD57+ cell expansion on flow cytometry. Profiles of TCR beta VDJ and CDR3 were generated from a genomic DNA template. Each CDR3 protein is one row after TCRdb ran MiXCR on the reads. The sample gives hundreds of thousands of distinct CDR3 sequences, around 82% of which show up once; 35% to 50% is in the top ten. This CDR3 is built from 13 residues. Germline-derived CDR1 and CDR2 are SGHTA and FQGNSA. The sequencing sample was made of sorted CD4+, CD8+, or CD8+CD57+ T cells (not recorded which) from PBMCs. This sequence was found in a human donor with aplastic anemia. The chain employs TRBV7-2 and TRBJ1-5; TRBD1 aligns across 10 bases. The CDR3 DNA follows: TGTGCCAGCAGCTTGACAGGGGGCGCCGACCAGCACTTC. Protein sequence: CASSLTGGADQHF.